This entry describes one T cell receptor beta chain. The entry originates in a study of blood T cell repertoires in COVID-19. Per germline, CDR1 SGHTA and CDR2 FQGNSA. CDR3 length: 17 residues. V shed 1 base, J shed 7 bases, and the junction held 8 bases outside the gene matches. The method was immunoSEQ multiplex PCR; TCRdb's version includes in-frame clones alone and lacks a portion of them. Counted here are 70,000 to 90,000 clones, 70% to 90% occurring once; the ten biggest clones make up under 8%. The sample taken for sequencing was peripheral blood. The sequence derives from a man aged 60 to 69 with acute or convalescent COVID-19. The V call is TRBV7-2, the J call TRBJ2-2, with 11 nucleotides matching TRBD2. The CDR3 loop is CASSLGISGGAGGELFF. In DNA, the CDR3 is TGTGCCAGCAGCTTAGGCATTAGCGGGGGGGCAGGCGGGGAGCTGTTTTTT.